The T cell receptor (beta chain) under discussion was sequenced for a study of OX40 agonist ivuxolimab in advanced cancers. Regarding the study as a whole: CD8+ T cells showed, on average, more clonal expansion than CD4+ cells. Doses of 0.1 to 3.0 mg/kg were accompanied by clonal expansion of CD4+ and CD8+ blood T cells by week 6. At 0.1-3.0 mg/kg, partial responders had clonal expansion among the lowest observed.

Notes on this clone: The target antigen is unknown.

V gave up 7 bases and J gave up 7 bases; unmatched junction bases: 12. CDR3 length: 14 amino acids. Germline assignment: CDR1 MDHEN and CDR2 SYDVKM. The protocol was immunoSEQ multiplex PCR, while the TCRdb copy is restricted to in-frame clones and leaves out a portion. Here the sample spans 45,000 to 65,000 clones, roughly 90% being singletons. The chain employs TRBV28 and TRBJ2-7; TRBD2 agrees at 8 bases. The source was CD4+ or CD8+ T cells sorted from blood, collected in a trial of the OX40 agonist ivuxolimab. This TCR was recovered from an adult with an advanced solid tumor such as melanoma, head and neck, liver or kidney cancer. CDR3 residues: CASTGGGPEGEQYF. DNA of the CDR3: TGTGCCAGCACCGGGGGGGGACCGGAGGGTGAGCAGTACTTC.